These 6 T cell receptor beta chains were all obtained from the same sample, sequenced in a study of blood T cell repertoires in COVID-19. The protocol was immunoSEQ multiplex PCR, while the TCRdb copy is restricted to in-frame clones and leaves out a portion. The data hold about 75,000 clones, with about 74% observed a single time. Sequences were obtained from peripheral blood. These receptor sequences come from a human donor with acute or convalescent COVID-19. The donor label of this sample is uncertain.

The rearrangement uses TRBV28 and TRBJ1-4; 7 bases line up with TRBD1. The junction had 10 bases not matched to a gene; V was cut back by 4 bases and J by 17 bases. Per the germline V gene, CDR1 is MDHEN and CDR2 is SYDVKM. The CDR3 totals 12 residues. The CDR3 protein is CASSSLGTAVFF. CDR3 DNA sequence: TGTGCCAGCAGTTCCCTCGGGACAGCAGTCTTTTTT.

The chain carries TRBV7-2 and TRBJ1-6; D unresolved. Germline CDR1 and CDR2: SGHTA and FQGNSA. CDR3 length: 15 amino acids. V shed 3 bases and J shed 5 bases, with 11 bases lying between them. CDR3 sequence (DNA): TGTGCCAGCAGCTTCTCCGGGGAGAATAATTCACCCCTCCACTTT. It specifies CASSFSGENNSPLHF. Based on the CDR3 plus reference TRBV7-2 and TRBJ1-6, the full variable domain is GAGVSQSPSNKVTEKGKDVELRCDPISGHTALYWYRQSLGQGLEFLIYFQGNSAPDKSGLPSDRFSAERTGGSVSTLTIQRTQQEDSAVYLCASSFSGENNSPLHFGNGTRLTVT.

The chain recombines TRBV3-1 (or the pseudogene TRBV3-2) with TRBJ1-1; 7 bases line up with TRBD1. This CDR3 spans 14 amino acids. Germline CDR1 is LGHDT and CDR2 is YNNKEL (reference sequence). J was trimmed by 1 base and V by 5 bases; bases with no gene match: 4. The CDR3 DNA follows: TGTGCCAGCAGCGCCAGGGGGTCGAACACTGAAGCTTTCTTT. Translating it yields CASSARGSNTEAFF.

This sequence joins TRBV7-2 and TRBJ2-7; a weak D match, TRBD1 (5 bases). The CDR3 extends over 14 amino acids. The V end was cut by 5 bases, the J end by 6 bases, with 17 bases between. Germline V lookup: CDR1 SGHTA, CDR2 FQGNSA. This chain's CDR3 is CASSQTWGGAEQYF. CDR3 sequence (DNA): TGTGCCAGCAGCCAGACGTGGGGCGGAGCCGAGCAGTACTTC.

This clone was seen more than once but under ten times. This chain links TRBV2 with TRBJ1-6; maybe TRBD1 (6 bases). Between the trimmed V and J ends, which lost 2 bases and 9 bases, there was a span of 14 bases. Germline V gene sequence: CDR1 SNHLY, CDR2 FYNNEI. The CDR3 extends over 15 amino acids. The DNA for the CDR3 is TGTGCCAGCAGTGAACTTGCAGGGGTGGGTTCACCCCTCCACTTT. This translates into CASSELAGVGSPLHF.

The chain uses TRBV6-1 and TRBJ2-5; unclear D gene. Trimming removed 2 bases at V and 0 bases at J, with 4 bases between. The length of the CDR3 is 13 residues. Germline-derived CDR1 and CDR2 are MNHNS and SASEGT. The CDR3 DNA sequence: TGTGCCAGCAGTGAATCGTACCAAGAGACCCAGTACTTC. Its protein is CASSESYQETQYF.